This T cell receptor (beta chain) originates from a study of shared clonotypes between healthy human individuals (TCRdb year 2020). Looking at the study overall: The cohort comprised a couple of women and a few men aged 18 to 49 years. Libraries were prepared and TCR repertoires were sequenced by different laboratories using diverse techniques, in order to increase sequencing depth and limit assay-specific biases. Per donor, leukapheresis produced somewhere between about 0.8 and 9 billion PBMCs. Blood TCR repertoires of about 5 healthy adults were deeply sequenced to estimate repertoire size and the extent of clonotype sharing between individuals. Study-wide findings and limitations: Sampling was limited to blood, and TCR repertoires in tissue likely differ from TCR repertoires in blood. Because the study included only a small number of donors, the genetic and exposure-history diversity represented was limited. Based on pairwise subsampling, the degree of clonotype sharing among donors was expected to be affected by sequencing depth.

Using the deep immunoSEQ assay, TCR CDR3 regions were amplified from genomic DNA by multiplex PCR. Genomic DNA extracted from each cell subset was distributed evenly over all wells of several immunoSEQ 96-well plates, and each plate served as one replicate. For unsorted PBMC, 250 to 300 ng of genomic DNA, equivalent to approximately 30,000 T cell genomes, went into each replicate PCR. Ten immunoSEQ deep assay plates were used to sequence unsorted PBMC genomic DNA. Purified libraries were measured with a Qubit 3.0 fluorometer, size-checked on a Bioanalyzer 2100, and measured again with the KAPA Library Quantification kit. Each immunoSEQ 96-well plate was sequenced on its own single-read 150-cycle Illumina NextSeq 550 flow cell. The original pipeline was this. Because the immunoSEQ output held only junctional sequences and lacked quality scores, the filtering could not match the filtering applied to full-length reads. Sequences were annotated with PyIR, a Python wrapper for IgBLAST v1.9, using IMGT germline references to assign V/J genes and CDR3. Reads were filtered out if the reads had weak V/J assignments (E-value above 1e-6), no CDR3, stop codons, out-of-frame junctions, or ambiguous translated residues. V3J clonotypes were defined as sequences sharing the same inferred V gene, J gene, and CDR3 amino acid sequence. Percentage overlap between repertoires was calculated by dividing the number of shared unique clonotypes by the size of the smaller repertoire. Repertoire richness was assessed with RTK rarefaction, the Chao1 estimator, and Recon v2.1 estimates of unobserved clonotypes. TCRdb carries this immuneACCESS record with in-frame sequences only. Its versions omit some clonotypes, under half of them owing to an unresolved V gene in the studies checked, with the rest unexplained. V and J calls and clone size are as listed in that table; D and trimming were resolved from the DNA. The sample has roughly 490,000 clones on record, 60% to 85% of them singletons. The top ten clones comprise roughly 13% of the sample.

The donors were healthy, HIV-negative adults with no recently reported acute infections or vaccinations. Every donor was a Caucasian adult living in Nashville, Tennessee, USA. For unsorted samples, some 87 million PBMCs were counted, and genomic DNA was extracted using the QIAamp DNA Blood Mini kit. Blood was obtained by leukapheresis, after which PBMCs were separated by Ficoll-Histopaque density gradient centrifugation and cryopreserved in liquid nitrogen vapor phase. CDR1 SGHDT and CDR2 YYEEEE were looked up in the germline V gene. Here V drops 5 bases and J drops 5 bases, and the junction holds 5 bases not matched to any gene. There are 14 amino acids in the CDR3, from cysteine to phenylalanine inclusive. Here the CDR3 DNA is all that survives: 42 bases in frame from base 1. Regarding this clone: The target of this receptor is not known. No clone much larger than this one lies a single base away; base qualities are absent.

Sequencing was carried out using PBMCs. This chain joins TRBV5-6 to TRBJ2-5, with 11 middle bases fitting TRBD2. The clonotype originates from a woman aged 40 to 49 in good health. Some clones in this sample may be carry-over from other donors' samples. The CDR3 loop reads CASSPSGRWETQYF. The DNA sequence is as follows: TGTGCCAGCAGTCCTAGCGGGAGGTGGGAGACCCAGTACTTC. Joined to the reference TRBV5-6 and TRBJ2-5 proteins, this CDR3 gives the full variable domain: DAGVTQSPTHLIKTRGQQVTLRCSPKSGHDTVSWYQQALGQGPQFIFQYYEEEERQRGNFPDRFSGHQFPNYSSELNVNALLLGDSALYLCASSPSGRWETQYFGPGTRLLVL.